This record covers a single T cell receptor beta chain. The antigen is unknown. Sequencing used immunoSEQ multiplex PCR; TCRdb keeps in-frame clones, though not all of them. Of under 150,000 clones in the sample, just over 85% were seen once. This sample was included in a study of Ad26.COV2.S vaccination and SARS-CoV-2 variants. Overall study findings and caveats: The placebo group had lower spike-specific TCR breadth than the vaccine recipients did. With respect to non-spike TCR breadth, vaccine and placebo recipients were similar. It is possible that the TCR breadth and depth analyses underestimated the total T cell responses.

Germline-derived CDR1 and CDR2 are SGHVS and FQNEAQ. The V end was cut by 5 bases, the J end by 9 bases, with 17 bases between. The CDR3 is made up of 15 amino acids. The chain carries TRBV7-8 and TRBJ1-6; possible D gene TRBD1, 6 bases. The sample here was peripheral blood, taken after recovery from COVID-19. The source of this sequence is a human donor who had recovered from COVID-19. This CDR3 is CASSHGRGVFSPLHF. The CDR3 region has the DNA TGTGCCAGCAGCCACGGCAGGGGAGTTTTTTCACCCCTCCACTTT.